The 30 T cell receptor beta chains below come from one sample, sequenced in a study of cytomegalovirus exposure and HLA in healthy donors. Researchers ran the PCR with 60 Vbeta and 13 Jbeta primers. Profiling relied on immunoSEQ multiplex PCR, and the TCRdb table lists in-frame clones only, not all of them. The repertoire holds approximately 150,000 clones, with over 70% as singletons. Sample: PBMCs. These receptors were collected from a woman between 40 and 55 years old in good health and CMV-seronegative.

The chain carries TRBV7-4 and TRBJ2-2; possibly TRBD2 for D (5 bases). CDR1 is SGHVT and CDR2 is SQSDAQ in the germline V gene. The CDR3 length is 18 residues. The V gene lost 9 bases and the J gene lost 0 bases, with 23 bases spanning the gap. The CDR3 protein is CARDLIWGVHTNTGELFF. In DNA, the CDR3 is TGTGCCAGGGACCTGATCTGGGGAGTGCACACGAACACCGGGGAGCTGTTTTTT.

This rearrangement joins TRBV30 to TRBJ1-1, with no clear D. Deletions cut 0 bases from V and 1 base from J, with 9 bases between. This CDR3 is 14 amino acids long. Germline V gene lookup returns CDR1 GTSNPN and CDR2 SVGIG (reference sequence). This CDR3 is CAWSVLRRNTEAFF. DNA for the CDR3: TGTGCCTGGAGTGTACTGCGGAGGAACACTGAAGCTTTCTTT.

The sample holds one count of this clone. V usage is TRBV9 and J usage is TRBJ1-4; 10 positions match TRBD1. The germline gives CDR1 SGDLS, CDR2 YYNGEE. This CDR3 is built from 15 residues. V was clipped by 3 bases and J by 10 bases; unmatched bases: 9. As DNA, the CDR3 is TGTGCCAGCAGCGCGGGGGCGGGACAGGGGAGAAAACTGTTTTTT. Protein: CASSAGAGQGRKLFF.

The CDR3 DNA reads TGTGCCACCAGCTCGACAGGGATCTATGGCTACACCTTC. This codes for CATSSTGIYGYTF. This chain links TRBV15 with TRBJ1-2; 7 bases line up with TRBD1. The CDR3 is 13 amino acids. Trimming removed 5 bases from V and 4 bases from J; junction bases left unmatched: 4. CDR1 LNHNV and CDR2 YYDKDF come from the germline V gene (reference sequence).

The rearrangement links TRBV28 to TRBJ1-5, with D perhaps matching TRBD1 (6 bases). Germline V gives CDR1 MDHEN, CDR2 SYDVKM. This CDR3 has 14 amino acids. The CDR3 bases are TGTGTATCTCAAAAAGGGGACATTAATCAGCCCCAGCATTTT. Amino acids: CVSQKGDINQPQHF.

The CDR3 coding sequence is TGCAGCGTTGGAGGGCTGAACACTGAAGCTTTCTTT. The encoded protein is CSVGGLNTEAFF. V and J are TRBV29-1 and TRBJ1-1; unclear D gene. The CDR3 spans 12 residues. Germline CDR1 and CDR2: SQVTM and ANQGSEA. Trimming removed 4 bases from V and 0 bases from J, with 6 bases in between.

About this clone itself: Distinct nucleotide sequences in the sample also encode this CDR3. The chain recombines TRBV5-5 with TRBJ2-7, with 7 bases lining up with TRBD1. Trimming cost V 0 bases and J 3 bases; bases outside gene matches: 3. This CDR3 has 14 amino acids. The germline gives CDR1 SGHKS, CDR2 YYEKEE (reference sequence). CDR3 DNA sequence: TGTGCCAGCAGCTTGGGACAGGGAAGCTACGAGCAGTACTTC. Its translation is CASSLGQGSYEQYF.

This clone was found once. The chain has TRBV19 and TRBJ2-7; no clear D. This CDR3 is built from 14 residues. Germline CDR1 LNHDA, CDR2 SQIVND (reference sequence). Trimming stripped 3 bases from V and 8 bases from J, with 17 bases between. CDR3 coding DNA: TGTGCCAGTAGTATTGGTGGTGGGCTATTGCAGCAGTACTTC. Translating it yields CASSIGGGLLQQYF.

The V call is TRBV7-2, the J call TRBJ2-1; the D gene is possibly TRBD2 (6 bases). V lost 7 bases to trimming and J lost 5 bases, with 15 bases between them. This CDR3 comprises 14 residues. Germline CDR1 and CDR2: SGHTA and FQGNSA. The CDR3: CASTPRGFDNEQFF. The CDR3 region has the DNA TGTGCCAGCACTCCTCGGGGGTTCGACAATGAGCAGTTCTTC.

This clone has more than one count but fewer than ten. The chain combines TRBV9 with TRBJ2-3; perhaps TRBD2 as D (6 bases). Per germline, CDR1 SGDLS and CDR2 YYNGEE. Trimming stripped 3 bases from V and 8 bases from J, with 19 bases between. The CDR3 has 15 amino acids. In DNA, the CDR3 is TGTGCCAGCAGCGAACCGGGACCGGGGAGGTTTACGCAGTATTTT. Residues: CASSEPGPGRFTQYF.

V and J are TRBV5-1 and TRBJ2-7, with TRBD2 identical over 11 bases. V lost 4 bases, J lost 2 bases, and 8 bases stayed unmatched. Germline V gene lookup returns CDR1 SGHRS and CDR2 YFSETQ. This CDR3 contains 16 residues. CDR3 nucleotides: TGCGCCAGCAGCGATAATAGCGGGAGGGCCCCCTACGAGCAGTACTTC. Translating it yields CASSDNSGRAPYEQYF.

The chain carries TRBV4-3 and TRBJ2-5; 8 bases agree with TRBD1. The germline V gene encodes CDR1 LGHNA and CDR2 YSLEER. CDR3 length: 15 residues. The V segment lost 4 bases and the J segment 7 bases; nucleotides outside the gene matches: 11. CDR3: CASSPLRGHGVTQYF. As DNA, the CDR3 is TGCGCCAGCAGCCCCCTCAGGGGGCATGGGGTGACCCAGTACTTC.

J is TRBJ2-3 and V is TRBV5-1, with TRBD1 as a possible D gene (6 bases). Trimming removed 6 bases from V and 2 bases from J, with 16 bases in between. The CDR3 is 15 amino acids. The V gene's germline CDR1 is SGHRS and CDR2 YFSETQ. The DNA of the CDR3 is TGCGCCAGCAACCCGGACAGCTCTTACACAGATACGCAGTATTTT. Translating gives CASNPDSSYTDTQYF.

The chain has TRBV7-9 and TRBJ2-6; 7 bases align to TRBD1. The CDR3 covers 18 residues. The V gene's germline CDR1 is SEHNR and CDR2 FQNEAQ (reference sequence). V lost 5 bases, J lost 0 bases, and 10 bases stayed unmatched. The CDR3: CASSPRGQVPSGANVLTF. In DNA form, the CDR3 reads TGTGCCAGCAGCCCGAGAGGACAGGTCCCCTCTGGGGCCAACGTCCTGACTTTC. Variable domain in full (rest from reference TRBV7-9 and TRBJ2-6): DTGVSQNPRHKITKRGQNVTFRCDPISEHNRLYWYRQTLGQGPEFLTYFQNEAQLEKSRLLSDRFSAERPKGSFSTLEIQRTEQGDSAMYLCASSPRGQVPSGANVLTFGAGSRLTVL.

This sequence joins TRBV9 and TRBJ2-5, with 9 bases lining up with TRBD1. The CDR3 sequence is 17 residues long. From germline, CDR1 is SGDLS and CDR2 YYNGEE. Trimming removed 3 bases from V and 4 bases from J; junction bases left unmatched: 13. CDR3 coding DNA: TGTGCCAGCAGCGCCTTAGCCACACAGGGGGCGGGAGAGACCCAGTACTTC. Protein: CASSALATQGAGETQYF.

The J gene is TRBJ1-1, the V gene TRBV28; D is unresolved. The germline CDR1 and CDR2 sequences are MDHEN and SYDVKM. V was cut by 3 bases and J by 0 bases, with 14 bases left in between. CDR3 length: 16 amino acids. CDR3 loop: CASSLVSFTMNTEAFF. In DNA, the CDR3 is TGTGCCAGCAGTTTGGTGTCCTTTACAATGAACACTGAAGCTTTCTTT.

This chain joins TRBV27 and TRBJ2-3; 9 nucleotides match TRBD2. The CDR3 totals 12 residues. V gave up 6 bases and J gave up 6 bases; unmatched junction bases: 1. Germline CDR1 reads MNHEY; CDR2 reads SMNVEV (reference sequence). This CDR3 reads CASRTSGDTQYF. For the CDR3, the DNA is TGTGCCAGCAGAACTAGCGGGGATACGCAGTATTTT.

This clone was detected only a few times. Here the CDR3 reads CASGRMKTSGGSTVTDTQYF. The DNA of the CDR3 is TGTGCTAGTGGTCGAATGAAAACTAGCGGGGGGTCAACAGTCACAGATACGCAGTATTTT. This chain links TRBV12-5 with TRBJ2-3; 12 bases match TRBD2. This CDR3 spans 20 amino acids. V shed 5 bases, J shed 2 bases, and the junction held 17 bases outside the gene matches. CDR1 is LGHNT and CDR2 is FRNRAP in the germline V gene.

The chain links TRBV4-3 to TRBJ2-2, with a weak D call TRBD1 (5 bases). The CDR3 is made up of 16 amino acids. V shed 0 bases and J shed 4 bases, with 12 bases lying between them. CDR1 is LGHNA and CDR2 is YSLEER in the germline V gene. As DNA, the CDR3 is TGCGCCAGCAGCCAAGAATGGGGCAGCTCCACCGGGGAGCTGTTTTTT. It codes for CASSQEWGSSTGELFF.

This chain uses TRBV9 with TRBJ2-1; no clear D gene. There are 12 residues in the CDR3. The V end lost 3 bases, the J end lost 4 bases, and 5 bases lay between the germline ends. Per the germline V gene, CDR1 is SGDLS and CDR2 is YYNGEE. As DNA, the CDR3 is TGTGCCAGCAGCGGAACATACAATGAGCAGTTCTTC. Its translation: CASSGTYNEQFF.

The chain couples TRBV7-8 to TRBJ2-5; D unresolved. The tail of the sequence fits TRBJ2-7 better, so the J call may be wrong. This CDR3 region has 14 residues. Germline-derived CDR1 and CDR2 are SGHVS and FQNEAQ. This chain's CDR3 is CASSPLVAGYEQYF. CDR3 coding DNA: TGTGCCAGCAGCCCTCTAGTAGCCGGCTACGAGCAGTACTTC.

The table lists this clone with a few counts. The chain couples TRBV28 to TRBJ1-2, with D unclear. Trimming left V 11 bases short and J 0 bases short, with 10 bases between. Per the germline V gene, CDR1 is MDHEN and CDR2 is SYDVKM. This CDR3 has 12 residues. In nucleotides, the CDR3 is TGTGCCTCACATAAAGCTAACTATGGCTACACCTTC. Encoded protein: CASHKANYGYTF.

The rearrangement uses TRBV10-2 and TRBJ1-2; D not resolved. The V end lost 5 bases, the J end lost 8 bases, and 15 bases lay between the germline ends. Germline CDR1 reads WSHSY; CDR2 reads SAAADI. The CDR3 is 13 residues long. The CDR3 DNA reads TGCGCCAGCAGTCGCGGCCAACTTGGGGGCTACACCTTC. Residues: CASSRGQLGGYTF.

This rearrangement joins TRBV7-2 to TRBJ2-3, with a weak D call TRBD2 (6 bases). The CDR3 sequence is 15 residues long. CDR1 is SGHTA and CDR2 is FQGNSA in the germline V gene. Trimming removed 3 bases from V and 5 bases from J, with 15 bases in between. The CDR3 reads CASSFAPGGVDTQYF. CDR3 coding DNA: TGTGCCAGCAGCTTCGCCCCCGGCGGGGTAGATACGCAGTATTTT.

A few counts support this clone. The gene calls are TRBV11-3 and TRBJ1-1, with D maybe TRBD1 (6 bases). From germline, CDR1 is SGHNT and CDR2 YENEEA. Between the trimmed V and J ends, which lost 2 bases and 5 bases, there was a span of 18 bases. CDR3 length: 16 residues. CDR3 protein: CASSLIFGYQGTEAFF. The CDR3 region has the DNA TGTGCCAGCAGCTTAATCTTTGGGTACCAGGGGACTGAAGCTTTCTTT.

The genes are TRBV7-2 and TRBJ2-2; 8 nucleotides agree with TRBD2. The ends lost 2 bases at V and 1 base at J; junction bases unmatched: 3. The CDR3 totals 16 residues. Per the germline V gene, CDR1 is SGHTA and CDR2 is FQGNSA. The CDR3 protein is CASSLLLAENTGELFF. In nucleotides, the CDR3 is TGTGCCAGCAGCTTATTACTAGCGGAGAACACCGGGGAGCTGTTTTTT.

This clone appeared once. The chain joins TRBV11-3 to TRBJ1-6; tentatively, D is TRBD1 (6 bases). The V gene lost 1 base and the J gene lost 8 bases, with 12 bases spanning the gap. The CDR3 runs to 15 residues. The V gene's germline CDR1 is SGHNT and CDR2 YENEEA. In DNA, the CDR3 is TGTGCCAGCAGCTTAGGGGGGCTGACGGATTCACCCCTCCACTTT. It yields the protein CASSLGGLTDSPLHF.

This chain links TRBV5-1 with TRBJ1-3; D uncertain. Trimming removed 0 bases from V and 0 bases from J, with 7 bases in between. CDR1 and CDR2 (germline): SGHRS, YFSETQ. The CDR3 sequence is 15 residues long. Written as DNA, the CDR3 is TGCGCCAGCAGCTTGGTTGGGAGCTCTGGAAACACCATATATTTT. Translation: CASSLVGSSGNTIYF.

The CDR3 loop is CASSDRRLSRTGNTIYF. CDR3 bases: TGTGCCAGCAGTGACCGTCGACTCTCCCGAACGGGAAACACCATATATTTT. The rearrangement joins TRBV6-1 to TRBJ1-3; D call uncertain. This CDR3 is built from 17 residues. V shed 3 bases and J shed 4 bases, with 19 bases lying between them. CDR1 MNHNS and CDR2 SASEGT come from the germline V gene.

The genes are TRBV27 and TRBJ1-2, with TRBD1 matching 9 bases. The ends lost 6 bases at V and 8 bases at J; junction bases unmatched: 16. Germline lookup yields CDR1 MNHEY and CDR2 SMNVEV (reference sequence). The CDR3 has 16 residues. The CDR3 nucleotides read TGTGCCAGCAGCCGAGAGGTCGGGACAGGGCGGGGCGGCTACACCTTC. Translating it yields CASSREVGTGRGGYTF.